A selection of T cell receptor beta chains follows, all from one sample in a study of monozygotic twins with inflammatory bowel disease. TCRdb re-called the 5' RACE reads; every CDR3 protein appears as one record, without DNA. Its table records over 110,000 distinct CDR3 sequences. Specimen: blood. Source of these receptors: a human donor with ulcerative colitis or Crohn's disease, or a healthy co-twin of an affected twin (not recorded which). Both conserved end residues are part of each CDR3.

V gene	J gene	CDR3 protein
TRBV4-3	TRBJ2-7	CASSLGQGGSYEQYF
TRBV5-1	TRBJ2-5	CASSWMTGLQETQYF
TRBV18	TRBJ2-3	CASSPPGDTQYF
TRBV5-1	TRBJ2-7	CASSLVRSVVPYEQYF
TRBV10-2	TRBJ1-5	CASRDNPWSNQPQHF
TRBV19	TRBJ2-7	CATTKGTNSYEQYF
TRBV4-1	TRBJ1-2	CASSPIGGLGYTF
TRBV7-2	TRBJ1-1	CASSLERVQGVLLEAFF
TRBV27	TRBJ1-2	CASSGHGTGRTGYTF
TRBV12-3/TRBV12-4	TRBJ1-5	CASRYGPGNQPQHF
TRBV18	TRBJ1-1	CASSPLPRGSGTEAFF